The T cell receptor beta chain described here comes from a study of blood T cell repertoires in COVID-19. Authors' analysis steps: Cell counts per sample came from amplifying reference gene primers. Profiling relied on immunoSEQ multiplex PCR, and the TCRdb table lists in-frame clones only, not all of them. V and J calls and clone size are as listed in that table; D and trimming were resolved from the DNA. The sample yields about 45,000 clones, more than 80% seen once. Germline V gives CDR1 SGDLS, CDR2 YYNGEE. V was pared by 5 bases and J by 2 bases, with 17 bases between. The CDR3 length is 15 residues.

This receptor was obtained from a man aged 80 or over in a cohort sampled during active COVID-19. The sample was peripheral blood. The rearrangement links TRBV9 to TRBJ2-7, with D perhaps matching TRBD2 (5 bases). The CDR3 is CASSPPQYGTYEQYF. The DNA of the CDR3 is TGTGCCAGCAGTCCACCACAATACGGGACCTACGAGCAGTACTTC.